Included here is one TCR beta chain sequence, with context. What antigen it recognizes has not been identified. Base qualities are not provided; no much larger clone lies one nucleotide away. The sample originates from a study of T-cell memory formation after mild COVID-19 (dated by TCRdb to about 2021). Regarding the study in general: TCR sequence clusters from the two donors were largely donor specific. In a couple of donors, T-cell clones that expanded and contracted after mild COVID-19 were tracked by sequencing TCRalpha and TCRbeta repertoires over time. The cohort was made up of two young adult volunteers, one female and one male, who were previously healthy. Results and caveats for the whole study, not just this receptor: Whether the second-wave clones peaking on day 37 were SARS-CoV-2 specific was not confirmed. Only two mild cases were covered by the study, and larger cohorts that include severe cases with pre-infection samples were considered necessary. Some responding clones were detected in pre-infection memory, which suggested that pre-existing cross-reactive memory T cells had joined the SARS-CoV-2 response. Clones that contracted from day 15 to 85 showed balanced CD4/CD8 phenotypes, whereas a second wave of clones that expanded from day 15 to 37 leaned towards CD4+. Contracting CD4+ clones appeared mostly in the CM and EM memory subsets, whereas CD8+ clones were enriched in EMRA.

Ficoll-Paque density gradient centrifugation was the method used to isolate PBMCs. The sample was run on an Illumina NovaSeq 6000. TCRalpha and TCRbeta cDNA libraries were built by 5'RACE with constant-segment primers, adding sample barcodes and unique molecular identifiers. Trizol reagent was used to extract RNA from every sample. Library amplification was performed in two PCR steps, and a second sample barcode and Illumina TruSeq adapters were introduced in the second step. Sequencing of libraries was performed on an Illumina NovaSeq with 2 x 150 bp paired-end reads. On the authors' methods: Demultiplexing of reads and collapsing into UMI-guided consensus sequences were performed with migec v1.2.7. With mixcr v2.1.11, UMI consensuses were aligned to TRA and TRB V and J templates and assembled into clonotypes. A clonotype was counted as expanded or contracted only if both edgeR and NoisET called the change significant, with noise models trained on biological replicates. For edgeR calls, the cutoffs were a false discovery rate-adjusted p below 0.01 and a log2 fold-change threshold of 1. As an exploratory analysis of dynamics, max-normalized trajectories of the 1000 most abundant clonotypes were examined by PCA with hierarchical clustering. Each responding clone was given a CD4 or CD8 phenotype based on the CD4+ and CD8+ repertoires, which had been sequenced separately. Clones were called with MiXCR by TCRdb after fastp trimmed the public reads at Q25, and only in-frame beta chains were retained. Under each unique CDR3 protein, matching rows form one entry showing the most common genes and DNA. TCRdb's processing, not the study's, gives the V and J calls here. Within this sample are about 610,000 distinct CDR3 sequences, with 15% to 20% of them counted one time only. The ten largest clones capture 8.1% of the sample.

The CDR3 has 17 amino acids, counting the end cysteine and phenylalanine. Just the 51-base CDR3 DNA is kept, in frame starting at base 1. Looking up the germline V gene (reference sequence) yields CDR1 SSHAT and CDR2 FNYEAQ. Relative to germline, V is 0 bases shorter and J is 2 bases shorter, with 14 bases between their ends. The sequenced material came from PBMCs or a T cell subset sorted from them (not recorded which). In this chain, TRBV7-7 is recombined with TRBJ1-5; TRBD1 is perhaps the D gene, given 5 matching bases. The sequence came from an adult woman who had mild COVID-19 (a few samples of this study predate the infection). The sample titles of this study are shuffled in the database, so cell type and time point are left out; the donor was told from shared clones. The CDR3 region reads CASSLAAGGGGNQPQHF. In nucleotides, the sequence is TGTGCCAGCAGCTTAGCGGCGGGGGGAGGCGGCAATCAGCCCCAGCATTTT.